The entry below describes one TCR beta chain. The target antigen is unknown. This record belongs to a study of cytomegalovirus exposure and HLA in healthy donors. In the study overall: Findings of an earlier analysis included some 110 million unique TCR beta sequences from 180 million or so T cells. Study-level points and caveats: The study labeled 150 to 200 TCR beta chains cytomegalovirus-associated.

The PCR used 60 Vbeta and 13 Jbeta primers. In the original analysis: Unique TCR beta chains numbered roughly 84 million in a later analysis, with around 12 million shared. Profiled with immunoSEQ multiplex PCR; TCRdb holds only in-frame clones, not every one. From that table come the V and J calls and clone size; the DNA was used to work out D and trimming. The table shows around 170,000 clones, with approximately 78% occurring only once. The source is a male donor in good health and CMV-seronegative. Sample: PBMCs.

The CDR3 protein is CASSGSGTGQETQYF. CDR3 bases: TGCGCCAGCAGTGGATCCGGGACTGGACAAGAGACCCAGTACTTC. The chain couples TRBV10-1 to TRBJ2-5; D may be TRBD2 (6 bases). The V gene's germline CDR1 is WNHNN and CDR2 SYGVQD (reference sequence). This CDR3 comprises 15 residues. Trimming removed 4 bases from V and 2 bases from J, with 14 bases in between.